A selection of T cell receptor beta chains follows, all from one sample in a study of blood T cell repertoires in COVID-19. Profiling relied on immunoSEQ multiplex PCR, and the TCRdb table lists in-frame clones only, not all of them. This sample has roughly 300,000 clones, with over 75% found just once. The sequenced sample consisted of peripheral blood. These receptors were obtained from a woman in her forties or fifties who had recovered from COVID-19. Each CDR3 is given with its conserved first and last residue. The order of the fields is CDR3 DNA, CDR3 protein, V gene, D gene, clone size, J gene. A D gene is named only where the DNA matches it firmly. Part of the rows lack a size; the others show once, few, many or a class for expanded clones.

TGTGCCAGCAGCCCACTAACGTTCGGGGATTACAATGAGCAGTTCTTC | CASSPLTFGDYNEQFF | TRBV3-1/TRBV3-2 | . | . | TRBJ2-1
TGTGCCAGCAGACCGGGACAGGGATGGGAGACCCAGTACTTC | CASRPGQGWETQYF | TRBV28 | TRBD1 | . | TRBJ2-5
TGTGCCAGCAGTTACTTCCCCCGACAGGGACCCTACGAGCAGTACTTC | CASSYFPRQGPYEQYF | TRBV6-5 | TRBD1 | once | TRBJ2-7
TGTGCCAGCAGTCCCCCCGGGGGAGATACGCAGTATTTT | CASSPPGGDTQYF | TRBV28 | . | . | TRBJ2-3
TGTGCCAGCAGCTTAGGCCAGGGATGGTCGAACTATGGCTACACCTTC | CASSLGQGWSNYGYTF | TRBV13 | . | once | TRBJ1-2
TGTGCCAGCAGTTTCGCGGGGGGGACCGGGGAGCTGTTTTTT | CASSFAGGTGELFF | TRBV27 | TRBD2 | . | TRBJ2-2
TGCGCCAGCAGCTCTGGGGCACCGGGACTAGCGGGAGAAGAGACCCAGTACTTC | CASSSGAPGLAGEETQYF | TRBV5-1 | TRBD2 | . | TRBJ2-5
TGTGCCAGCTCGCCAACGCAGGGACAAACCGAGCAGTTCTTC | CASSPTQGQTEQFF | TRBV18 | . | . | TRBJ2-1
TGTGCCAGCGGTCCTAACACAGATACGCAGTATTTT | CASGPNTDTQYF | TRBV11-1 | . | . | TRBJ2-3
TGTGCCAGCAGTCCAGACATGATTCGGCCCCAGCATTTT | CASSPDMIRPQHF | TRBV12-3/TRBV12-4 | . | . | TRBJ1-5
TGTGCCAGCAGCCAACAGGGGAATCAGCCCCAGCATTTT | CASSQQGNQPQHF | TRBV12-3/TRBV12-4 | TRBD1 | . | TRBJ1-5
TGTGCCAGTAGTATCCCGGGGGGTGAAGAGCAGTTCTTC | CASSIPGGEEQFF | TRBV19 | TRBD2 | once | TRBJ2-1
TGTGCCACCAGCAGAGATTGGACAGGAGCTTTCTTT | CATSRDWTGAFF | TRBV15 | TRBD1 | . | TRBJ1-1